This entry is about one T cell receptor (beta chain). The data were taken from a study of cytomegalovirus exposure and HLA in healthy donors. Study context: About 85 million unique TCRs from HLA-typed donors were held in an early release of data.

The germline V gene encodes CDR1 SNHLY and CDR2 FYNNEI. The CDR3 contains 18 residues. Trimming pared 2 bases from V and 7 bases from J, leaving 23 bases between. The study sampled nominally healthy donors, though unrecorded immune exposures were likely. PCR primers comprised 60 Vbeta and 13 Jbeta primers. The data were produced by immunoSEQ multiplex PCR, yet TCRdb's version contains in-frame clones alone and is incomplete. The table lists about 150,000 clones, about four fifths of them singletons, with about 7% in the top ten. This receptor was obtained from a man aged 25-45 years in good health and CMV-seropositive. V gene TRBV2 combines with J gene TRBJ2-2, with D possibly matching TRBD2 (6 bases). The sample taken for sequencing was PBMCs. The CDR3, as DNA: TGTGCCAGCAGTGAAAGGCCGGGACTCCTAGGAAGAGGCGGGGAGCTGTTTTTT. Its translation is CASSERPGLLGRGGELFF.